What follows are 19 T cell receptor beta chains derived from one specimen sequenced in a study of T cells after posttransplantation cyclophosphamide. The protocol was immunoSEQ multiplex PCR, while the TCRdb copy is restricted to in-frame clones and leaves out a portion. The sample holds fewer than 6,000 clones, 1.5% to 2% seen once. Busulfan-fludarabine conditioning, marrow transplant, and cyclophosphamide on days +3 and +4 were administered. Sample: PBMCs, taken about 37 weeks after a stem cell transplant with posttransplant cyclophosphamide. The receptors were sampled from a male patient aged 30 to 40 who received an allogeneic stem cell transplant from a related donor, was CMV-positive, and had no GVHD. The graft donor may account for some of the T cells.

This clone has just a few counts. The V gene is TRBV7-2, the J gene TRBJ2-2; a weak D match, TRBD2 (6 bases). Germline values: CDR1 SGHTA, CDR2 FQGNSA. The CDR3 totals 13 residues. Trimming removed 3 bases at V and 6 bases at J, with 8 bases between. DNA for the CDR3: TGTGCCAGCAGCTTCGGGAGAGCCGGGGAGCTGTTTTTT. It yields the protein CASSFGRAGELFF.

This clone was observed a handful of times. V is TRBV18 and J is TRBJ2-3; 7 bases match TRBD2. The CDR3 extends over 15 amino acids. The junction had 10 bases not matched to a gene; V was cut back by 6 bases and J by 4 bases. Germline assignment: CDR1 KGHSH and CDR2 LQKENI. CDR3 sequence (DNA): TGTGCCAGCTCCCCTGGCGGGAGTGGAGCAGATACGCAGTATTTT. This gives the protein CASSPGGSGADTQYF.

This clone was detected only a few times. CDR3 sequence reads: CASSPQGREQFF. In DNA, the CDR3 is TGTGCCAGCTCACCACAGGGGCGGGAGCAGTTCTTC. V and J are TRBV18 and TRBJ2-1; tentatively, D is TRBD1 (5 bases). Germline V lookup: CDR1 KGHSH, CDR2 LQKENI. V lost 1 base to trimming and J lost 10 bases, with 8 bases between them. The CDR3 sequence is 12 residues long.

The CDR3 bases are TGTGCCACCCAGGGGGGCGGGGCCCCCTCCTACGAGCAGTACTTC. Protein sequence: CATQGGGAPSYEQYF. This chain joins TRBV9 and TRBJ2-5, with a weak D call TRBD1 (7 bases). With the DNA end fitting TRBJ2-7 better, the J assignment may be wrong. Germline V lookup: CDR1 SGDLS, CDR2 YYNGEE. The CDR3 runs 15 residues.

This sequence joins TRBV5-1 and TRBJ2-4; 12 nucleotides align to TRBD1. From germline, CDR1 is SGHRS and CDR2 YFSETQ. The CDR3 is 20 amino acids. Losses at the gene ends were 4 bases for V and 1 base for J; bases not matched to a gene: 15. The CDR3 DNA sequence: TGCGCCAGCAGCGTCGGGACAGGGGGCGCGAGTCAGTCGGCCAAAAACATTCAGTACTTC. Translated: CASSVGTGGASQSAKNIQYF.

This clone was seen a handful of times. This chain joins TRBV7-8 and TRBJ2-1; 10 nucleotides match TRBD2. The germline V gene has CDR1 SGHVS and CDR2 FQNEAQ. The CDR3 is 15 amino acids. With V trimmed by 3 bases and J by 9 bases, 8 bases remained unmatched. The CDR3 reads CASSFGLAVLSEQFF. CDR3 sequence (DNA): TGTGCCAGCAGCTTTGGACTAGCGGTTTTAAGTGAGCAGTTCTTC.

The table lists this clone with a few counts. The chain recombines TRBV10-3 with TRBJ1-5; D may be TRBD1 (5 bases). This CDR3 comprises 14 residues. Between the trimmed V and J ends, which lost 2 bases and 7 bases, there was a span of 12 bases. The germline V gene encodes CDR1 ENHRY and CDR2 SYGVKD. The DNA of the CDR3 is TGTGCCATCAGTGAGATAGGGGCGGGGCAGCCCCAGCATTTT. Translated, it gives CAISEIGAGQPQHF.

This clone was seen only a few times. The chain couples TRBV6-1 to TRBJ1-4; D perhaps matches TRBD1 (6 bases). CDR1 is MNHNS, CDR2 SASEGT, per germline. CDR3 size: 17 residues. V gave up 1 base and J gave up 10 bases, with 22 bases separating them. DNA of the CDR3: TGTGCCAGCAGTGAAGGTTGGGTTTCAGGGGCCCTGGGAAAACTGTTTTTT. Translation gives CASSEGWVSGALGKLFF.

In this sample, this clone turned up a few times. The chain combines TRBV15 with TRBJ1-4, with unresolved D. V was clipped by 1 base and J by 0 bases, with 12 bases between them. The CDR3 spans 17 residues. Germline assignment: CDR1 LNHNV and CDR2 YYDKDF (reference sequence). The CDR3 bases are TGTGCCACCAGCAGAGTACGGGAACTACCAACTAATGAAAAACTGTTTTTT. As protein: CATSRVRELPTNEKLFF.

There are a few counts of this clone. The J gene is TRBJ1-2, the V gene TRBV6-1; 9 nucleotides line up with TRBD1. Germline V gives CDR1 MNHNS, CDR2 SASEGT. Losses at the gene ends were 5 bases for V and 4 bases for J; bases not matched to a gene: 5. The length of the CDR3 is 14 residues. The CDR3 protein is CASSRRDRAYGYTF. In DNA, the CDR3 is TGTGCCAGCAGTCGACGGGACAGGGCCTATGGCTACACCTTC.

This clone was seen a handful of times. This chain joins TRBV7-8 and TRBJ2-7; 9 bases line up with TRBD1. The CDR3 has 15 amino acids. The V segment lost 5 bases and the J segment 6 bases; nucleotides outside the gene matches: 11. CDR1 and CDR2 from the germline V gene are SGHVS and FQNEAQ. This chain's CDR3 is CASSPPGQGNGEQYF. The CDR3 nucleotides read TGTGCCAGCAGCCCACCGGGACAGGGCAACGGCGAGCAGTACTTC. The full variable domain, with the rest looked up from reference TRBV7-8 and TRBJ2-7, is GAGVSQSPRYKVAKRGQDVALRCDPISGHVSLFWYQQALGQGPEFLTYFQNEAQLDKSGLPSDRFFAERPEGSVSTLKIQRTQQEDSAVYLCASSPPGQGNGEQYFGPGTRLTVT.

This chain joins TRBV5-1 and TRBJ2-3, with TRBD1 identical over 10 bases. Trimming at V came to 5 bases and at J to 3 bases, leaving 15 bases not matched to a gene. The CDR3 is made up of 18 amino acids. Germline CDR1 SGHRS, CDR2 YFSETQ. CDR3 DNA: TGCGCCAGCAGAGGGTGGATCGGGACAGGGGTAGGGACAGATACGCAGTATTTT. Protein product: CASRGWIGTGVGTDTQYF.

The chain has TRBV5-1 and TRBJ2-1; TRBD2 matches 8 bases. Germline trimming cut 4 bases from V and 7 bases from J; bases unmatched to any gene: 10. Germline CDR1 SGHRS, CDR2 YFSETQ. This CDR3 region has 15 residues. The CDR3, as DNA: TGCGCCAGCAGCGCGGTAGCGGGGATGGAGAATGAGCAGTTCTTC. Protein: CASSAVAGMENEQFF.

This chain joins TRBV6-5 and TRBJ2-2; 10 nucleotides agree with TRBD1. CDR1 and CDR2 from the germline V gene are MNHEY and SVGAGI. The CDR3 is made up of 16 amino acids. After removal of 2 bases from V and 7 bases from J, the junction contained 7 bases not matched to a gene. As DNA, the CDR3 is TGTGCCAGCAGTTACGGTGACAGGGGGCTCGACGGGGAGCTGTTTTTT. This codes for CASSYGDRGLDGELFF.

This chain uses TRBV5-6 with TRBJ2-5; 15 nucleotides align to TRBD2. The CDR3 has 18 amino acids. V dropped 1 base and J dropped 5; count of bases not matched to a gene: 9. Germline CDR1 reads SGHDT; CDR2 reads YYEEEE. CDR3 region: CASSLFGTSGRRGETQYF. The DNA of the CDR3 is TGTGCCAGCAGCTTGTTCGGGACTAGCGGGAGGCGGGGCGAGACCCAGTACTTC.

A few counts support this clone. The chain combines TRBV27 with TRBJ2-5; 8 bases align to TRBD2. This CDR3 has 15 residues. Germline lookup yields CDR1 MNHEY and CDR2 SMNVEV (reference sequence). With 5 bases clipped from V and 3 bases from J, the junction kept 8 bases outside the gene matches. The CDR3 loop reads CASSPRDSGKETQYF. CDR3 nucleotide sequence: TGTGCCAGCAGTCCCCGTGATAGCGGGAAAGAGACCCAGTACTTC.

This clone has a handful of counts. Mismatch with germline at one junction end may stem from a read error. The gene calls are TRBV7-2 and TRBJ1-1; 7 positions match TRBD1. This CDR3 comprises 17 residues. Germline V gene sequence: CDR1 SGHTA, CDR2 FQGNSA. In nucleotides, the CDR3 is TGTGCCAGCACGTCAACAGGGGCAAGATATATGAACGCTGAAGCTTTCTTT. Translating it yields CASTSTGARYMNAEAFF. The whole variable domain, remainder taken from reference TRBV7-2 and TRBJ1-1, is GAGVSQSPSNKVTEKGKDVELRCDPISGHTALYWYRQSLGQGLEFLIYFQGNSAPDKSGLPSDRFSAERTGGSVSTLTIQRTQQEDSAVYLCASTSTGARYMNAEAFFGQGTRLTVV.

V and J are TRBV7-2 and TRBJ2-7; D perhaps matches TRBD1 (6 bases). CDR1 SGHTA and CDR2 FQGNSA come from the germline V gene. The V gene lost 10 bases and the J gene lost 6 bases, with 13 bases spanning the gap. The CDR3 has 11 residues. For the CDR3, the DNA is TGTGCCATTGCACCCAGGGGCGAGCAGTACTTC. Translation gives CAIAPRGEQYF.

This clone was counted a few times. The V gene is TRBV27, the J gene TRBJ2-3, with TRBD2 matching over 15 bases. This CDR3 has 18 amino acids. V trimming: 5 bases; J trimming: 4 bases; junction bases outside the gene matches: 10. Germline V gene sequence: CDR1 MNHEY, CDR2 SMNVEV (reference sequence). CDR3 nucleotides: TGTGCCAGCAGTATCGGACTAGCGGGAGGGGTTTATGCAGATACGCAGTATTTT. It encodes CASSIGLAGGVYADTQYF.